One sample yielded the 23 T cell receptor beta chains listed below, sequenced in a study of T cell changes during pregnancy in multiple sclerosis (dated by TCRdb to about 2019). The receptor library was made with the immunoSEQ multiplex PCR assay. Imported from immuneACCESS, the table was reduced by TCRdb to in-frame sequences with V and J called. These copies leave out some clones; in studies compared against another copy, an unresolved V gene accounts for under half, and the cause of the remainder is not known. This sample lists over 50,000 clones; about 90% were detected once. About 2.5% of the sample belongs to the ten largest clones. Sequencing used peripheral blood, obtained in the first trimester of pregnancy. The receptor set was obtained from a female donor with multiple sclerosis, enrolled in a pregnancy study.

The table lists this clone with a few counts. The rearrangement joins TRBV19 to TRBJ2-7; TRBD2 matches at 8 bases. Trimming cost V 9 bases and J 4 bases; bases outside gene matches: 14. Germline CDR1 is LNHDA and CDR2 is SQIVND (reference sequence). This CDR3 spans 15 amino acids. CDR3 region: CASSLGGGGIYEQYF. CDR3 nucleotides: TGTGCCAGCTCCCTCGGGGGCGGGGGGATTTACGAGCAGTACTTC.

J is TRBJ2-2 and V is TRBV7-3; TRBD2 matches 10 bases. In germline, CDR1 is SGHTA, CDR2 FQGTGA. The CDR3 loop spans 17 amino acids. V lost 5 bases, J lost 6 bases, and 12 bases stayed unmatched. For the CDR3, the DNA is TGTGCCAGCAGCCCCCGGGTAGCGGGAGGTATGGCCGGGGAGCTGTTTTTT. Translated: CASSPRVAGGMAGELFF.

The chain employs TRBV28 and TRBJ2-3; 10 bases match TRBD2. Germline CDR1 MDHEN, CDR2 SYDVKM. Trimming took 3 bases from V and 0 from J; bases not matched to a gene: 9. This CDR3 contains 18 residues. In DNA form, the CDR3 reads TGTGCCAGCAGTTTTCCCTTAGCGGGAGGAACTAGCACAGATACGCAGTATTTT. Its translation is CASSFPLAGGTSTDTQYF.

The J gene is TRBJ1-1, the V gene TRBV18, with D unclear. The CDR3 is made up of 14 amino acids. Germline V gene sequence: CDR1 KGHSH, CDR2 LQKENI. Trimming removed 2 bases from V and 4 bases from J, with 11 bases in between. The CDR3 bases are TGTGCCAGCTCACCAGACTCCCGCGGCACTGAAGCTTTCTTT. Translation: CASSPDSRGTEAFF.

This sequence joins TRBV27 and TRBJ2-1; TRBD2 aligns across 9 bases. CDR1 and CDR2 from the germline V gene are MNHEY and SMNVEV (reference sequence). Trimming at V came to 8 bases and at J to 4 bases, leaving 6 bases not matched to a gene. There are 14 residues in the CDR3. The DNA of the CDR3 is TGTGCCAGCGGACTAGCGAACACTTACAATGAGCAGTTCTTC. Translated, it gives CASGLANTYNEQFF.

The chain carries TRBV9 and TRBJ1-2, with TRBD1 matching 8 bases. Germline trimming cut 4 bases from V and 5 bases from J; bases unmatched to any gene: 4. Germline V CDR1 and CDR2: SGDLS, YYNGEE. The CDR3 spans 13 residues. CDR3 in amino acids: CASSTRQGYGYTF. CDR3 sequence (DNA): TGTGCCAGCAGCACGCGACAGGGGTATGGCTACACCTTC.

V gene TRBV15 combines with J gene TRBJ2-7; 10 bases map to TRBD2. The germline gives CDR1 LNHNV, CDR2 YYDKDF (reference sequence). J was trimmed by 2 bases and V by 0 bases; bases with no gene match: 4. The CDR3 contains 16 residues. This chain's CDR3 is CATSRDRTSGAYEQYF. Written as DNA, the CDR3 is TGTGCCACCAGCAGAGATCGGACTAGCGGTGCCTACGAGCAGTACTTC.

J is TRBJ2-3 and V is TRBV6-4, with TRBD2 matching over 7 bases. V dropped 4 bases and J dropped 5; count of bases not matched to a gene: 6. The CDR3 covers 14 residues. CDR1 and CDR2 from the germline V gene are MRHNA and SNTAGT. CDR3 region: CASSAQRGGDTQYF. CDR3 DNA sequence: TGTGCCAGCAGTGCCCAGCGGGGAGGAGATACGCAGTATTTT.

This chain connects TRBV27 to TRBJ1-5, with D unresolved. CDR3 length equals 14 residues. The ends were cut back, 6 bases at V and 6 bases at J, with 15 bases in the middle. CDR1 is MNHEY and CDR2 is SMNVEV in the germline V gene (reference sequence). The CDR3 is CASSPSGGPQPQHF. Written as DNA, the CDR3 is TGTGCCAGCAGCCCATCTGGAGGGCCTCAGCCCCAGCATTTT.

J is TRBJ1-1 and V is TRBV10-3; TRBD1 agrees at 7 bases. V lost 2 bases and J lost 4; bases outside the gene matches: 4. Germline values: CDR1 ENHRY, CDR2 SYGVKD. This CDR3 is built from 14 residues. Here the CDR3 DNA reads TGTGCCATCAGTGAGGACAGGGAGGTCACTGAAGCTTTCTTT. Translating it yields CAISEDREVTEAFF.

The rearrangement links TRBV11-2 to TRBJ2-2, with 12 nucleotides matching TRBD2. The germline V gene encodes CDR1 SGHAT and CDR2 FQNNGV. V shed 2 bases, J shed 2 bases, and the junction held 6 bases outside the gene matches. This CDR3 contains 18 residues. The CDR3 bases are TGTGCCAGCAGCTTATTCGGACTAGCGGGGAAAAACACCGGGGAGCTGTTTTTT. It yields the protein CASSLFGLAGKNTGELFF. The full variable domain, its missing parts supplied by reference TRBV11-2 and TRBJ2-2, is EAGVAQSPRYKIIEKRQSVAFWCNPISGHATLYWYQQILGQGPKLLIQFQNNGVVDDSQLPKDRFSAERLKGVDSTLKIQPAKLEDSAVYLCASSLFGLAGKNTGELFFGEGSRLTVL.

The chain combines TRBV18 with TRBJ1-2; D ambiguous. V was clipped by 2 bases and J by 3 bases, with 10 bases between them. The CDR3 loop spans 14 amino acids. In germline, CDR1 is KGHSH, CDR2 LQKENI. For the CDR3, the DNA is TGTGCCAGCTCACCATCGGCAGGCCACTATGGCTACACCTTC. This codes for CASSPSAGHYGYTF.

The J gene is TRBJ1-2, the V gene TRBV4-3, with D possibly matching TRBD1 (5 bases). Germline values: CDR1 LGHNA, CDR2 YSLEER. The CDR3 length is 13 residues. The V end lost 4 bases, the J end lost 2 bases, and 8 bases lay between the germline ends. The CDR3 DNA follows: TGCGCCAGCAGCCCCCAGGGAAACTATGGCTACACCTTC. Amino acids: CASSPQGNYGYTF.

This clone has only one observation. This sequence joins TRBV15 and TRBJ2-1; 11 nucleotides match TRBD2. The CDR3 is 18 amino acids. Trimming at V came to 0 bases and at J to 5 bases, leaving 9 bases not matched to a gene. The V gene's germline CDR1 is LNHNV and CDR2 YYDKDF (reference sequence). The CDR3 sequence: CATSRDLFTSGRDNEQFF. CDR3 in DNA: TGTGCCACCAGCAGAGATCTCTTTACTAGCGGGAGAGACAATGAGCAGTTCTTC.

The chain has TRBV6-5 and TRBJ1-1, with D possibly matching TRBD1 (6 bases). The CDR3 loop spans 13 amino acids. V was shortened by 5 bases and J by 1 base, with 8 bases between the two germline ends. The V gene's germline CDR1 is MNHEY and CDR2 SVGAGI. The CDR3 nucleotides are TGTGCCAGCAGTCACAGGGAGAACACTGAAGCTTTCTTT. Protein sequence: CASSHRENTEAFF.

V gene TRBV1 combines with J gene TRBJ2-7; the listed D gene, TRBD2, was not tested against the DNA. TRBV1 constitutes a pseudogene. There are 15 residues in the CDR3. Here the CDR3 DNA reads TGCACCAGCAGGGGTCAAGACTACCTCTCCTTTGAGCAGTACTTC. It specifies CTSRGQDYLSFEQYF.

As concerns this clone: The junction and the germline gene differ at one end; a read error may be behind it. V gene TRBV7-9 combines with J gene TRBJ2-7; 10 bases map to TRBD2. The CDR3 has 16 residues. Germline CDR1 and CDR2: SEHNR and FQNEAQ (reference sequence). In DNA form, the CDR3 reads TGTGCCAGCAGCATAGCAGTCGGACTAGCGGCCCACGAGCAGTACTTC. This encodes CASSIAVGLAAHEQYF.

The CDR3 region is CASSSTRSTDTQYF. CDR3 DNA sequence: TGTGCCAGCAGCTCGACTAGGAGCACAGATACGCAGTATTTT. This chain connects TRBV7-2 to TRBJ2-3; tentatively, D is TRBD2 (6 bases). The CDR3 has 14 residues. The V gene's germline CDR1 is SGHTA and CDR2 FQGNSA. The V end lost 4 bases, the J end lost 0 bases, and 8 bases lay between the germline ends.

This chain joins TRBV7-9 and TRBJ2-1, with TRBD2 identical over 10 bases. V shed 2 bases and J 7 bases; nucleotides not matched to a gene: 11. The CDR3 runs 17 residues. Per the germline V gene, CDR1 is SEHNR and CDR2 is FQNEAQ (reference sequence). The CDR3 DNA sequence: TGTGCCAGCAGCTTATTAACCGGGACTAGCGTGGCGAATGAGCAGTTCTTC. This translates into CASSLLTGTSVANEQFF.

V is TRBV9 and J is TRBJ2-7; 12 bases are shared with TRBD2. Germline CDR1 reads SGDLS; CDR2 reads YYNGEE. V lost 4 bases and J lost 5; bases outside the gene matches: 13. CDR3 size: 17 residues. CDR3 bases: TGTGCCAGCAGCCGTACCCCGACTAGCGGGAGAATCGACGAGCAGTACTTC. It encodes CASSRTPTSGRIDEQYF. Complete variable domain (other parts from reference TRBV9 and TRBJ2-7): DSGVTQTPKHLITATGQRVTLRCSPRSGDLSVYWYQQSLDQGLQFLIQYYNGEERAKGNILERFSAQQFPDLHSELNLSSLELGDSALYFCASSRTPTSGRIDEQYFGPGTRLTVT.

The chain carries TRBV5-1 and TRBJ2-7; 7 nucleotides line up with TRBD1. Trimming at V came to 0 bases and at J to 0 bases, leaving 3 bases not matched to a gene. Germline CDR1 reads SGHRS; CDR2 reads YFSETQ. The length of the CDR3 is 15 residues. The CDR3 sequence is CASSLGTGYSYEQYF. The CDR3 DNA follows: TGCGCCAGCAGCTTGGGGACAGGCTACTCCTACGAGCAGTACTTC.

The CDR3 protein is CASSATGTPSTDTQYF. CDR3 nucleotides: TGTGCCAGCAGCGCGACCGGGACACCCAGCACAGATACGCAGTATTTT. The chain couples TRBV9 to TRBJ2-3; a possible D gene is TRBD1 (6 bases). Per germline, CDR1 SGDLS and CDR2 YYNGEE. V gave up 3 bases and J gave up 0 bases, with 14 bases separating them. CDR3 length: 16 amino acids.

The V gene is TRBV18, the J gene TRBJ2-5; 8 positions match TRBD1. V lost 4 bases to trimming and J lost 4 bases; unmatched junction nucleotides: 5. CDR3 length equals 14 residues. Germline values: CDR1 KGHSH, CDR2 LQKENI. CDR3 sequence (DNA): TGTGCCAGCTCACAACGGACAGGGCGAGAGACCCAGTACTTC. It is translated as CASSQRTGRETQYF.